The 9 T cell receptor beta chains listed next were all sequenced from one sample in a study of T cells in Graves' hyperthyroidism and ophthalmopathy. Amplified TCR beta CDR3 regions came from RNA transcripts. First-round RT-PCR of the TCR CDR3 relied on the HTBI primer set. MiXCR was run by TCRdb on the multiplex PCR reads, yielding one entry per CDR3 protein. The sample has 700,000 or so distinct CDR3 sequences, approximately 16% seen once. Sequencing was done on a sample of blood. Every receptor here comes from a young man with Graves' hyperthyroidism.

The V call is TRBV6-1, the J call TRBJ2-4; 11 bases align to TRBD1. J was trimmed by 0 bases and V by 7 bases; bases with no gene match: 11. CDR3 length: 18 residues. Per the germline V gene, CDR1 is MNHNS and CDR2 is SASEGT. DNA of the CDR3: TGTGCCAGCAACCCGGACAGGGGGCTGGTTATAGCCAAAAACATTCAGTACTTC. Protein sequence: CASNPDRGLVIAKNIQYF.

This chain joins TRBV29-1 and TRBJ1-2; 7 positions match TRBD1. CDR3 size: 11 residues. Germline CDR1 is SQVTM and CDR2 is ANQGSEA. After removal of 7 bases from V and 6 bases from J, the junction contained 5 bases not matched to a gene. The CDR3 sequence: CSAGTANGYTF. The DNA for the CDR3 is TGCAGCGCGGGGACAGCGAATGGCTACACCTTC.

This clonotype was recorded at least ten times. The V call is TRBV7-9, the J call TRBJ2-6; maybe TRBD2 (5 bases). CDR3 length: 17 amino acids. Deletions cut 4 bases from V and 2 bases from J, with 15 bases between. From germline, CDR1 is SEHNR and CDR2 FQNEAQ (reference sequence). CDR3 residues: CASSSRVAGAGANVLTF. The CDR3 DNA sequence: TGTGCCAGCAGCTCCCGGGTCGCCGGGGCTGGGGCCAACGTCCTGACTTTC.

This clonotype was found a few times. V usage is TRBV20-1 and J usage is TRBJ2-1; 9 bases align to TRBD1. The V segment lost 6 bases and the J segment 4 bases; nucleotides outside the gene matches: 4. The CDR3 is made up of 13 amino acids. Germline assignment: CDR1 DFQATT and CDR2 SNEGSKA (reference sequence). The CDR3 loop reads CSAAGQGYNEQFF. CDR3 DNA: TGCAGTGCGGCGGGACAGGGTTACAATGAGCAGTTCTTC.

This clonotype was seen at least ten times. This chain links TRBV10-3 with TRBJ2-7, with 8 positions matching TRBD2. From germline, CDR1 is ENHRY and CDR2 SYGVKD. V was pared by 3 bases and J by 0 bases, with 7 bases of the junction left unmatched. This CDR3 comprises 16 residues. This CDR3 reads CAISDILAESSYEQYF. The CDR3 coding sequence is TGTGCCATCAGTGACATACTAGCGGAGAGCTCCTACGAGCAGTACTTC.

The V call is TRBV6-1, the J call TRBJ1-2; no clear D gene. This CDR3 has 15 residues. The ends were cut back, 6 bases at V and 1 base at J, with 15 bases in the middle. Germline V gene data show CDR1 as MNHNS and CDR2 as SASEGT. This CDR3 reads CASRASSQYNYGYTF. The CDR3 nucleotides are TGTGCCAGCAGGGCGTCCAGTCAATATAACTATGGCTACACCTTC.

This clonotype was recorded many times. V gene TRBV7-2 combines with J gene TRBJ2-7; D is undetermined. The CDR3 is made up of 12 amino acids. V lost 5 bases and J 2 bases, leaving 7 bases between the germline ends. CDR1 SGHTA and CDR2 FQGNSA come from the germline V gene. CDR3 loop: CASSPGPYEQYF. In DNA, the CDR3 is TGTGCCAGCAGCCCCGGGCCCTACGAGCAGTACTTC.

This clonotype was found many times. J is TRBJ2-5 and V is TRBV2, with D unresolved. Germline CDR1 is SNHLY and CDR2 is FYNNEI. CDR3 size: 13 residues. The ends were cut back, 1 base at V and 5 bases at J, with 8 bases in the middle. Here the CDR3 reads CASSEGTGETQYF. CDR3 sequence (DNA): TGTGCCAGCAGTGAAGGTACCGGGGAGACCCAGTACTTC.

This clonotype appeared a few times. This rearrangement joins TRBV7-2 to TRBJ1-1, with D perhaps matching TRBD1 (5 bases). Trimming stripped 5 bases from V and 4 bases from J, with 11 bases between. The CDR3 sequence is 13 residues long. Germline V lookup: CDR1 SGHTA, CDR2 FQGNSA. CDR3 DNA sequence: TGTGCCAGCAGCATAGGGGTGAGCACTGAAGCTTTCTTT. Its translation: CASSIGVSTEAFF.